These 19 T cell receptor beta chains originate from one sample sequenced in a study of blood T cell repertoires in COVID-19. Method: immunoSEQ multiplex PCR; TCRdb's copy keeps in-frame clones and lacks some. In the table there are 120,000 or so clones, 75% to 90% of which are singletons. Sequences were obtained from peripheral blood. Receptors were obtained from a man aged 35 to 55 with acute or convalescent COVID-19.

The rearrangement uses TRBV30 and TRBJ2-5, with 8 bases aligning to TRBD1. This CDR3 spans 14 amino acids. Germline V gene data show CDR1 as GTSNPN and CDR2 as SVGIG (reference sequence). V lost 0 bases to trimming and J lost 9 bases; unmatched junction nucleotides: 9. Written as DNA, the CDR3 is TGTGCCTGGAGTGTCGGGACAGGACCGGGGGCCCAGTACTTC. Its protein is CAWSVGTGPGAQYF.

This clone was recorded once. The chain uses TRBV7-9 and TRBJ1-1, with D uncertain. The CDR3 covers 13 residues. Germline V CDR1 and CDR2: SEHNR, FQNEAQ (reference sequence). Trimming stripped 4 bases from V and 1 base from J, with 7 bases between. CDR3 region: CASSWGGNTEAFF. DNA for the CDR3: TGTGCCAGCAGCTGGGGAGGGAACACTGAAGCTTTCTTT.

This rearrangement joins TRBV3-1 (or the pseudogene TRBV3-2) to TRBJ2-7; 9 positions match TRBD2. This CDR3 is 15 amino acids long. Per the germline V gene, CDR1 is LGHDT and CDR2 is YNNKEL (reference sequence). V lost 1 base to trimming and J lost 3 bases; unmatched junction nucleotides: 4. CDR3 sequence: CASSQGAGGIYEQYF. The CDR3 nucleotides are TGTGCCAGCAGCCAAGGAGCGGGGGGTATCTACGAGCAGTACTTC.

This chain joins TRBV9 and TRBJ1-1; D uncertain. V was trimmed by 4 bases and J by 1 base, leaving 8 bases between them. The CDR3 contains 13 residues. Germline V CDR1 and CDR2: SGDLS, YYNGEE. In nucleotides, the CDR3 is TGTGCCAGCAGCCGGGGAGGGAACACTGAAGCTTTCTTT. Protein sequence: CASSRGGNTEAFF.

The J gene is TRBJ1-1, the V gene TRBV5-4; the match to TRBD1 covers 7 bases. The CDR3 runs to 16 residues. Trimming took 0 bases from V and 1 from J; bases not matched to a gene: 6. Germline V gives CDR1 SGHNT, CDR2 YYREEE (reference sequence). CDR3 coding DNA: TGTGCCAGCAGCTTGGGAGGGGGCCGTAGGAACACTGAAGCTTTCTTT. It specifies CASSLGGGRRNTEAFF. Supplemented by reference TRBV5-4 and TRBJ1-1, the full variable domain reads ETGVTQSPTHLIKTRGQQVTLRCSSQSGHNTVSWYQQALGQGPQFIFQYYREEENGRGNFPPRFSGLQFPNYSSELNVNALELDDSALYLCASSLGGGRRNTEAFFGQGTRLTVV.

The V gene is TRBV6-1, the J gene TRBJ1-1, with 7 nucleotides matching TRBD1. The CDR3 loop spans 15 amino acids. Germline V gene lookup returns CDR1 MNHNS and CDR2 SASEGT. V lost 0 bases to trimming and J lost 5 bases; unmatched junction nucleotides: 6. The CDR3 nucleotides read TGTGCCAGCAGTGAAGCACAACAGGGGTGGACTGAAGCTTTCTTT. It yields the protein CASSEAQQGWTEAFF.

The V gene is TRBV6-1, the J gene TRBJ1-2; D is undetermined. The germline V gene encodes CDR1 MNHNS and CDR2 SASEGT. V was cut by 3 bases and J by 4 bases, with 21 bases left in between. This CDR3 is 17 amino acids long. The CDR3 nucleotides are TGTGCCAGCAGTGACCCGATTATTGGGCCCCCTTCCTATGGCTACACCTTC. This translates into CASSDPIIGPPSYGYTF.

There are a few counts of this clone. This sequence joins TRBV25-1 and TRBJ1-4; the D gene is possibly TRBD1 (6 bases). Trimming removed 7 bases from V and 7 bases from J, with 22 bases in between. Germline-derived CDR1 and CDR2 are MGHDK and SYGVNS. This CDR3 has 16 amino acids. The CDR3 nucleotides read TGTGCCAGCAACGAGAGGGGTGGACAGCCGTTTGAAAAACTGTTTTTT. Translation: CASNERGGQPFEKLFF.

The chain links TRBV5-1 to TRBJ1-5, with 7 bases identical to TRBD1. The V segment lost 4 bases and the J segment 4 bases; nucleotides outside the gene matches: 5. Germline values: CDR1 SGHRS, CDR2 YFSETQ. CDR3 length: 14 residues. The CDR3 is CASSTSGGNQPQHF. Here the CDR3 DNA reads TGCGCCAGCAGCACCTCAGGGGGAAATCAGCCCCAGCATTTT.

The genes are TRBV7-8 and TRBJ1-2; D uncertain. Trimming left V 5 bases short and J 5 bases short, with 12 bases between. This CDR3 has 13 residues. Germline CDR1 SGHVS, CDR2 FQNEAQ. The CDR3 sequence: CASSPEKEYGYTF. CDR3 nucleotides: TGTGCCAGCAGCCCCGAAAAGGAGTATGGCTACACCTTC.

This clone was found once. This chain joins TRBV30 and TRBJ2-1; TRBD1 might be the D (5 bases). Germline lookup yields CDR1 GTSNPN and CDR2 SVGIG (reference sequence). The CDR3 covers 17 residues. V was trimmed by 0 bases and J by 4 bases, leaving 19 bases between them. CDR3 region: CAWSVLSPQGDYNEQFF. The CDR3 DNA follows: TGTGCCTGGAGTGTACTGAGCCCTCAGGGCGATTACAATGAGCAGTTCTTC.

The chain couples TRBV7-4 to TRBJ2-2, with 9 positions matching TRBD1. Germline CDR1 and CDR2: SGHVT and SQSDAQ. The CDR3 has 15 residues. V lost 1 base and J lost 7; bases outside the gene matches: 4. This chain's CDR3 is CASSLVQGAGGELFF. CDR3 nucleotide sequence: TGTGCCAGCAGCTTAGTACAGGGGGCCGGCGGGGAGCTGTTTTTT.

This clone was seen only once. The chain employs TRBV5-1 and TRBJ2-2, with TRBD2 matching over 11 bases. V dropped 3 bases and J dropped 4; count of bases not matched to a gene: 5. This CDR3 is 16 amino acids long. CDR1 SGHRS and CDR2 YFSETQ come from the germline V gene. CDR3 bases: TGCGCCAGCAGCTCACTAGCGGGAGAAGCCACCGGGGAGCTGTTTTTT. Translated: CASSSLAGEATGELFF.

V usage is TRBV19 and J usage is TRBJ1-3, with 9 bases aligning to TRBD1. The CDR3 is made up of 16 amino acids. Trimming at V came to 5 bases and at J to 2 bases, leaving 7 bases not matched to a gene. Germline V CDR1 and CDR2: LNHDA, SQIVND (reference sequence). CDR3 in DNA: TGTGCCAGTAGTGTGGCCGGGACAGGGCCTGGAAACACCATATATTTT. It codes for CASSVAGTGPGNTIYF.

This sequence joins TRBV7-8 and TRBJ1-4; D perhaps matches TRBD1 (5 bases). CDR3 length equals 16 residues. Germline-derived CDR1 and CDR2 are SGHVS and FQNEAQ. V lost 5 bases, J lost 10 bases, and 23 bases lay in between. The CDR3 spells CASSLDTVGLGGKLFF. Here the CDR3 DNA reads TGTGCCAGCAGCCTCGACACTGTTGGGTTGGGGGGAAAACTGTTTTTT.

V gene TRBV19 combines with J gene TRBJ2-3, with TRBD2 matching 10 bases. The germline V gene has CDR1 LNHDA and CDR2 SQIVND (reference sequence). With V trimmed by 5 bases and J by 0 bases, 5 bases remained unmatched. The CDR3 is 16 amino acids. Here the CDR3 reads CASSAIAGGSTDTQYF. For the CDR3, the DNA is TGTGCCAGTAGTGCTATAGCGGGAGGAAGCACAGATACGCAGTATTTT.

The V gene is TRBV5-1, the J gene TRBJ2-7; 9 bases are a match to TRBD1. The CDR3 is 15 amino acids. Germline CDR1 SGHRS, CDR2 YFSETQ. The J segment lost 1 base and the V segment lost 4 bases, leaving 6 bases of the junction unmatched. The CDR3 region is CASSRGQGGSYEQYF. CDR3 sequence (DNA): TGCGCCAGCAGCAGGGGACAGGGAGGGTCCTACGAGCAGTACTTC.

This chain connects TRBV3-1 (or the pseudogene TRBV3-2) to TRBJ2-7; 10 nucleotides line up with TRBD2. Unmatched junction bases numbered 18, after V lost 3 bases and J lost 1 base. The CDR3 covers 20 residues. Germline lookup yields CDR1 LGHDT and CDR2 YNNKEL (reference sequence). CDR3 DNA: TGTGCCAGCAGCCAGCCAAGGAGGGGACTAGCGATGGGGAGGTCCTACGAGCAGTACTTC. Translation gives CASSQPRRGLAMGRSYEQYF.

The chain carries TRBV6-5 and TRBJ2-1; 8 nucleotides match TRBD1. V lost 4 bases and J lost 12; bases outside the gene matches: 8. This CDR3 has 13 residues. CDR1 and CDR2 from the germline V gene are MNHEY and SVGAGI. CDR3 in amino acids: CASSSDRDNRQFF. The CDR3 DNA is TGTGCCAGCAGTTCGGACAGGGATAATAGGCAGTTCTTC.